The next 23 T cell receptor beta chains were all read from a single sample in a study of T cell repertoires in ileal Crohn's disease. TCRdb keeps only in-frame clones here, not all; method: immunoSEQ multiplex PCR. The data contain approximately 13,000 clones, around four fifths of them singletons. Time point of the sample: neoterminal ileum biopsy at postoperative endoscopy, about 6 months after surgery. The sample consisted of ileal tissue. Every receptor here comes from an adult with Crohn's disease.

The chain combines TRBV29-1 with TRBJ1-1, with D hard to call. Germline V gene data show CDR1 as SQVTM and CDR2 as ANQGSEA. Trimming removed 6 bases at V and 0 bases at J, with 11 bases between. This CDR3 spans 13 amino acids. DNA for the CDR3: TGCAGCGTGGCCGCAGGCCTGAACACTGAAGCTTTCTTT. Encoded protein: CSVAAGLNTEAFF.

This chain connects TRBV5-1 to TRBJ2-1; D might be TRBD2 (6 bases). The germline V gene encodes CDR1 SGHRS and CDR2 YFSETQ. CDR3 length: 16 residues. V lost 4 bases and J 2 bases, leaving 16 bases between the germline ends. The chain's CDR3 is CASSAFTGATYNEQFF. The CDR3 DNA reads TGCGCCAGCAGCGCCTTCACGGGAGCTACCTACAATGAGCAGTTCTTC. The full variable domain, with the rest looked up from reference TRBV5-1 and TRBJ2-1, is KAGVTQTPRYLIKTRGQQVTLSCSPISGHRSVSWYQQTPGQGLQFLFEYFSETQRNKGNFPGRFSGRQFSNSRSEMNVSTLELGDSALYLCASSAFTGATYNEQFFGPGTRLTVL.

The V and J genes are TRBV19 and TRBJ2-7; possible D gene TRBD1, 5 bases. This CDR3 is 14 amino acids long. Germline V CDR1 and CDR2: LNHDA, SQIVND (reference sequence). Trimming shortened V by 3 bases and J by 3 bases, and 12 bases separated the two germline ends. CDR3 coding DNA: TGTGCCAGTAGTATGAAGGGGCTTGTCTACGAGCAGTACTTC. Residues: CASSMKGLVYEQYF.

This clone was recorded a few times. The gene calls are TRBV5-1 and TRBJ1-1; TRBD1 might be the D (5 bases). Trimming removed 2 bases from V and 3 bases from J, with 14 bases in between. CDR3 length equals 15 residues. The germline V gene encodes CDR1 SGHRS and CDR2 YFSETQ. The chain's CDR3 is CASSFRVGGDTEAFF. CDR3 in DNA: TGCGCCAGCAGCTTCCGGGTGGGGGGGGACACTGAAGCTTTCTTT.

The V gene is TRBV11-2, the J gene TRBJ1-2; 8 positions match TRBD1. Germline lookup yields CDR1 SGHAT and CDR2 FQNNGV. CDR3 length: 14 residues. Trimming cost V 5 bases and J 8 bases; bases outside gene matches: 10. The CDR3 loop reads CASSISRGPGGYTF. Here the CDR3 DNA reads TGTGCCAGCAGCATAAGCAGGGGGCCGGGGGGCTACACCTTC.

This chain joins TRBV5-6 and TRBJ1-1, with 8 bases that match TRBD1. Trimming cost V 4 bases and J 3 bases; bases outside gene matches: 8. Germline V gene data show CDR1 as SGHDT and CDR2 as YYEEEE. The CDR3 is 15 residues long. CDR3 bases: TGTGCCAGCAGCCCCGCGACAGGGGCGGACACTGAAGCTTTCTTT. Its protein product is CASSPATGADTEAFF.

V usage is TRBV5-1 and J usage is TRBJ1-2; tentative D call: TRBD1 (6 bases). The V gene's germline CDR1 is SGHRS and CDR2 YFSETQ. V was shortened by 0 bases and J by 5 bases, with 14 bases between the two germline ends. The CDR3 is 15 residues long. The CDR3 reads CASSLVRGAPYGYTF. DNA of the CDR3: TGCGCCAGCAGCTTGGTGCGGGGGGCGCCGTATGGCTACACCTTC.

A note on this clone: An end of the junction does not agree with germline; a read error may underlie this. The V and J genes are TRBV11-2 and TRBJ2-7; D gene unclear. This CDR3 has 13 residues. In germline, CDR1 is SGHAT, CDR2 FQNNGV. DNA of the CDR3: TGTGCCAGCCGAGAGAGGTTCTCCTCCGAGCAGTACTTC. Its translation: CASRERFSSEQYF.

The chain carries TRBV13 and TRBJ2-6, with 9 positions matching TRBD2. This CDR3 contains 18 residues. Looked up from germline, CDR1 is PRHDT and CDR2 is FYEKMQ (reference sequence). V lost 4 bases and J lost 2; bases outside the gene matches: 9. The CDR3 nucleotides are TGTGCCAGCAGCTACCGCTTGCGGGGGGGCGCTGGGGCCAACGTCCTGACTTTC. Its translation is CASSYRLRGGAGANVLTF. Together with reference TRBV13 and TRBJ2-6, the CDR3 gives the full variable domain: AAGVIQSPRHLIKEKRETATLKCYPIPRHDTVYWYQQGPGQDPQFLISFYEKMQSDKGSIPDRFSAQQFSDYHSELNMSSLELGDSALYFCASSYRLRGGAGANVLTFGAGSRLTVL.

The chain couples TRBV7-2 to TRBJ2-7; D might be TRBD1 (5 bases). Trimming removed 1 base from V and 4 bases from J, with 17 bases in between. CDR3 length: 16 amino acids. Looked up from germline, CDR1 is SGHTA and CDR2 is FQGNSA. The CDR3, as DNA: TGTGCCAGCAGCTTAGGTCTGATAGGCAGGGAATACGAGCAGTACTTC. Translated: CASSLGLIGREYEQYF.

This rearrangement joins TRBV5-1 to TRBJ1-5, with 9 bases lining up with TRBD1. Germline assignment: CDR1 SGHRS and CDR2 YFSETQ. J was trimmed by 7 bases and V by 0 bases; bases with no gene match: 5. The CDR3 totals 15 residues. The CDR3 sequence is CASSLDGGQGQPQHF. As DNA, the CDR3 is TGCGCCAGCAGCTTGGACGGGGGACAGGGCCAGCCCCAGCATTTT.

The CDR3 sequence is CSVRHMNTEAFF. DNA of the CDR3: TGCAGCGTTAGACATATGAACACTGAAGCTTTCTTT. This chain connects TRBV29-1 to TRBJ1-1; no firm D call. This CDR3 is built from 12 residues. Germline V lookup: CDR1 SQVTM, CDR2 ANQGSEA. The germline V and J ends were trimmed by 5 bases and 0 bases, with 7 bases remaining between them.

The rearrangement uses TRBV6-4 and TRBJ2-2; 10 nucleotides match TRBD2. This CDR3 contains 14 residues. V lost 11 bases to trimming and J lost 3 bases; unmatched junction nucleotides: 6. Germline CDR1 MRHNA, CDR2 SNTAGT. The CDR3 nucleotides are TGTGCCTCCGGGACTAGCGCCGACACCGGGGAGCTGTTTTTT. It is translated as CASGTSADTGELFF.

This chain uses TRBV5-6 with TRBJ2-7; 13 positions match TRBD2. Germline lookup yields CDR1 SGHDT and CDR2 YYEEEE. The CDR3 spans 15 residues. V dropped 3 bases and J dropped 3; count of bases not matched to a gene: 3. CDR3 sequence reads: CASSWGLAGFYEQYF. The CDR3 DNA sequence: TGTGCCAGCAGCTGGGGACTAGCGGGGTTCTACGAGCAGTACTTC.

The chain uses TRBV19 and TRBJ2-7; D gene uncertain. The germline V and J ends were trimmed by 6 bases and 3 bases, with 21 bases remaining between them. The length of the CDR3 is 16 residues. Germline CDR1 is LNHDA and CDR2 is SQIVND (reference sequence). CDR3 in DNA: TGTGCCAGTAGACTCCTGGCCCAAGCGAGAATCTACGAGCAGTACTTC. Encoded protein: CASRLLAQARIYEQYF.

Written as DNA, the CDR3 is TGTGCCAGCTCACCCTCACGGGAGGGGCCCTACTTC. Amino acids: CASSPSREGPYF. The genes are TRBV18 and TRBJ2-4, with 8 nucleotides matching TRBD2. Germline trimming cut 3 bases from V and 16 bases from J; bases unmatched to any gene: 8. The germline CDR1 and CDR2 sequences are KGHSH and LQKENI. This CDR3 is built from 12 residues.

Comment on this clone: Distinct nucleotide sequences in the sample also encode this CDR3. V usage is TRBV18 and J usage is TRBJ2-3, with D maybe TRBD1 (5 bases). Germline V lookup: CDR1 KGHSH, CDR2 LQKENI. The V end lost 3 bases, the J end lost 0 bases, and 10 bases lay between the germline ends. The CDR3 runs 15 residues. The CDR3 DNA follows: TGTGCCAGCTCACCTAGGGGTGGGAGCACAGATACGCAGTATTTT. It specifies CASSPRGGSTDTQYF.

This chain joins TRBV19 and TRBJ2-2; TRBD2 matches 11 bases. J lost 3 bases, V lost 3 bases, and 3 bases had no gene match. The CDR3 has 16 residues. Germline V gives CDR1 LNHDA, CDR2 SQIVND (reference sequence). In nucleotides, the CDR3 is TGTGCCAGTAGTATGACTAGCGGGATGTACACCGGGGAGCTGTTTTTT. Its protein product is CASSMTSGMYTGELFF.

The chain uses TRBV7-9 and TRBJ2-7; D gene ambiguous. V was trimmed by 4 bases and J by 3 bases, leaving 7 bases between them. The germline CDR1 and CDR2 sequences are SEHNR and FQNEAQ (reference sequence). The CDR3 contains 12 residues. Here the CDR3 reads CASSSSLYEQYF. The CDR3, as DNA: TGTGCCAGCAGCTCCTCTCTCTACGAGCAGTACTTC.

J is TRBJ2-3 and V is TRBV9; D remains unclear. The V end lost 1 base, the J end lost 0 bases, and 12 bases lay between the germline ends. The CDR3 covers 16 residues. CDR1 and CDR2 (germline): SGDLS, YYNGEE. CDR3 sequence reads: CASSVSSEISTDTQYF. CDR3 bases: TGTGCCAGCAGCGTATCCAGCGAGATAAGCACAGATACGCAGTATTTT. Full variable domain (remainder filled in from reference TRBV9 and TRBJ2-3): DSGVTQTPKHLITATGQRVTLRCSPRSGDLSVYWYQQSLDQGLQFLIQYYNGEERAKGNILERFSAQQFPDLHSELNLSSLELGDSALYFCASSVSSEISTDTQYFGPGTRLTVL.

The rearrangement links TRBV30 to TRBJ1-1; D gene ambiguous. V was pared by 1 base and J by 3 bases, with 9 bases between. The CDR3 totals 13 residues. Germline lookup yields CDR1 GTSNPN and CDR2 SVGIG (reference sequence). The CDR3 DNA follows: TGTGCCTGGAGTGACTCGATTGACACTGAAGCTTTCTTT. Residues: CAWSDSIDTEAFF. The full variable domain, rest sourced from reference TRBV30 and TRBJ1-1, is SQTIHQWPATLVQPVGSPLSLECTVEGTSNPNLYWYRQAAGRGLQLLFYSVGIGQISSEVPQNLSASRPQDRQFILSSKKLLLSDSGFYLCAWSDSIDTEAFFGQGTRLTVV.

The genes are TRBV13 and TRBJ2-3; 9 bases are a match to TRBD1. The CDR3 consists of 14 residues. The V and J ends lost 5 bases and 10 bases, in that order; junction bases with no gene match: 10. From germline, CDR1 is PRHDT and CDR2 FYEKMQ (reference sequence). The CDR3 loop reads CASSRARDRGAQYF. The CDR3, as DNA: TGTGCCAGCAGCCGCGCGAGAGACAGGGGGGCGCAGTATTTT.

CDR3 in amino acids: CASSAIAGETYEQYF. CDR3 nucleotide sequence: TGTGCCAGCAGCGCAATAGCGGGGGAGACCTACGAGCAGTACTTC. V usage is TRBV9 and J usage is TRBJ2-7, with 9 nucleotides matching TRBD2. The V segment lost 3 bases and the J segment 2 bases; nucleotides outside the gene matches: 6. The germline V gene encodes CDR1 SGDLS and CDR2 YYNGEE. CDR3 length: 15 amino acids.